These T cell receptor beta chains were read from a single sample in a study of PD-1 blockade in classical Hodgkin lymphoma. Sequencing was performed with immunoSEQ multiplex PCR; in TCRdb, only in-frame clones are kept and a portion is missing. The table records about 50,000 clones, 70% to 90% of them present only once. The sample in question was peripheral blood mononuclear cells (PBMCs), obtained before the second cycle of nivolumab. Every receptor here comes from a human donor with classical Hodgkin lymphoma. Each CDR3 is given with its conserved first and last residue. A D gene is named only where the DNA matches it firmly. Where a row states a size, it is once, few, many or the class of an expanded clone; other rows omit it.

d_gene	abundance	j_gene	v_gene	CDR3aa	CDR3nt
TRBD2	.	TRBJ2-2	TRBV5-1	CASRGTSVNTGELFF	TGCGCCAGCAGGGGGACTAGCGTGAACACCGGGGAGCTGTTTTTT
.	.	TRBJ2-1	TRBV21-1	CASSKAGKASSNEQFF	TGTGCCAGCAGCAAAGCGGGCAAGGCGAGTTCCAATGAGCAGTTCTTC
.	.	TRBJ2-7	TRBV19	CASKVSGTSAYEQYF	TGTGCCAGTAAGGTCTCCGGGACATCCGCCTACGAGCAGTACTTC
TRBD2	.	TRBJ2-3	TRBV28	CASRGTSGGFRADTQYF	TGTGCCAGCAGGGGGACTAGCGGGGGGTTTCGGGCAGATACGCAGTATTTT
.	once	TRBJ2-7	TRBV29-1	CSVEGVGAPSYEQYF	TGCAGCGTTGAAGGGGTGGGGGCCCCCTCCTACGAGCAGTACTTC
.	.	TRBJ2-3	TRBV11-2	CASSPRDPTDTQYF	TGTGCCAGCAGCCCCCGGGACCCCACCGATACGCAGTATTTT
.	.	TRBJ2-1	TRBV21-1	CASSKEGVMAGTRNEQFF	TGTGCCAGCAGCAAAGAAGGAGTTATGGCGGGGACTCGGAATGAGCAGTTCTTC
.	.	TRBJ2-2	TRBV5-1	CASSPLPFTGELFF	TGCGCCAGCAGCCCTCTTCCTTTCACCGGGGAGCTGTTTTTT
TRBD1	.	TRBJ2-7	TRBV5-1	CASSSGTGFYEQYF	TGCGCCAGCAGCTCCGGGACAGGGTTCTACGAGCAGTACTTC
.	.	TRBJ2-5	TRBV2	CASERVGDETQYF	TGTGCCAGCGAAAGAGTGGGGGACGAGACCCAGTACTTC
.	.	TRBJ2-2	TRBV27	CASKTAGANTGELFF	TGTGCCAGCAAAACGGCGGGGGCCAACACCGGGGAGCTGTTTTTT
.	.	TRBJ2-1	TRBV5-1	CASSLDGASYNEQFF	TGCGCCAGCAGCTTGGACGGGGCATCCTACAATGAGCAGTTCTTC